This is a list of T cell receptor beta chains from one sample in a study of cytomegalovirus exposure and HLA in healthy donors. The table came from immunoSEQ multiplex PCR; TCRdb's copy has only in-frame clones and leaves some out. The sample carries roughly 200,000 clones, roughly 80% recorded once. The sequenced sample was PBMCs. These receptors all come from a woman in her 30s in good health and CMV-seronegative. Both conserved end residues are part of each CDR3. Each record gives: clone size, V gene, D gene, J gene, CDR3 protein, CDR3 DNA. A D gene is named only where the DNA matches it firmly. The size field is filled for only some rows; it gives once, few, many or a size class.

>-|TRBV19|-|TRBJ2-5
CASSPRPLQETQYF
TGTGCCAGTTCCCCGAGGCCGCTCCAAGAGACCCAGTACTTC
>-|TRBV6-4|-|TRBJ2-7
CASQCDYPWYF
TGTGCCAGCCAATGCGACTACCCGTGGTACTTC
>-|TRBV11-2|-|TRBJ2-5
CASSLNGGAEKETQYF
TGTGCCAGCAGCTTAAATGGTGGGGCAGAGAAAGAGACCCAGTACTTC
>once|TRBV10-3|TRBD1|TRBJ2-1
CATAGTGGVGEQFF
TGTGCCACTGCCGGGACAGGGGGAGTTGGTGAGCAGTTCTTC
>-|TRBV27|TRBD1|TRBJ2-7
CASSLRTGVPHEQYF
TGTGCCAGCAGTTTAAGGACAGGGGTCCCCCACGAGCAGTACTTC
>-|TRBV5-1|TRBD1|TRBJ2-5
CASSSTPGGWETQYF
TGCGCCAGCAGCTCCACTCCAGGGGGCTGGGAGACCCAGTACTTC
>few|TRBV15|-|TRBJ1-2
CATSRDSGNYGYTF
TGTGCCACCAGCAGAGATTCGGGGAACTATGGCTACACCTTC
>-|TRBV6-1|TRBD1|TRBJ1-3
CASSEHTGASGNTIYF
TGTGCCAGCAGTGAGCATACAGGGGCCTCTGGAAACACCATATATTTT
>-|TRBV7-9|TRBD1|TRBJ2-3
CASSLPGQGGGDTQYF
TGTGCCAGCAGCTTACCGGGACAGGGTGGGGGAGATACGCAGTATTTT
>-|TRBV5-6|TRBD2|TRBJ2-7
CASSSGLAGYEQYF
TGTGCCAGCAGCTCGGGACTAGCGGGCTACGAGCAGTACTTC
>-|TRBV28|TRBD1|TRBJ2-7
CASKDRDEQYF
TGTGCCAGCAAGGACAGGGACGAGCAGTACTTC
>-|TRBV5-6|-|TRBJ1-3
CASSQGTPSGNTIYF
TGTGCCAGCAGCCAGGGGACACCCTCTGGAAACACCATATATTTT
>-|TRBV30|-|TRBJ2-5
CACGGIKKTQYF
TGTGCCTGCGGAGGGATCAAAAAGACCCAGTACTTC
>-|TRBV5-5|TRBD2|TRBJ2-2
CASSLASGGTGELFF
TGTGCCAGCAGCTTGGCTAGCGGGGGCACCGGGGAGCTGTTTTTT
>-|TRBV5-6|-|TRBJ2-5
CASSPGRDPRKTQYF
TGTGCCAGCAGCCCAGGCCGGGATCCGAGGAAGACCCAGTACTTC
>-|TRBV6-1|-|TRBJ2-7
CASNRGTSSYEQYF
TGTGCCAGCAACCGAGGAACCAGCTCCTACGAGCAGTACTTC
>-|TRBV19|TRBD1|TRBJ2-3
CASSIPQGTDTQYF
TGTGCCAGTAGTATCCCACAGGGGACAGATACGCAGTATTTT
>-|TRBV6-5|TRBD1|TRBJ2-6
CASSYSGTGTDLTF
TGTGCCAGCAGTTACTCTGGGACAGGGACAGACCTGACTTTC
>few|TRBV5-1|TRBD2|TRBJ2-1
CASSSGGYRPIYNEQFF
TGCGCCAGCAGCTCGGGGGGGTATAGACCTATCTACAATGAGCAGTTCTTC
>-|TRBV4-2|TRBD1|TRBJ2-3
CASSQDVTGERTDTQYF
TGTGCCAGCAGCCAAGATGTTACAGGGGAAAGAACAGATACGCAGTATTTT
>-|TRBV5-1|TRBD1|TRBJ1-2
CASSLVWDRERPNYGYTF
TGCGCCAGCAGCTTGGTTTGGGACAGGGAACGGCCAAACTATGGCTACACCTTC
>-|TRBV4-1|TRBD2|TRBJ2-5
CASSQRTSGRPETQYF
TGCGCCAGCAGCCAACGGACTAGCGGGAGACCGGAGACCCAGTACTTC
>once|TRBV14|-|TRBJ1-4
CASSLEGLWYEKLFF
TGTGCCAGCAGCCTGGAGGGGCTGTGGTATGAAAAACTGTTTTTT
>-|TRBV4-1|-|TRBJ2-3
CASSQGLTIITDTQYF
TGCGCCAGCAGCCAAGGGCTTACTATCATAACAGATACGCAGTATTTT
>-|TRBV2|-|TRBJ1-2
CASRGASYGYTF
TGTGCCAGCAGAGGAGCGAGCTATGGCTACACCTTC
>few|TRBV7-9|TRBD1|TRBJ2-6
CASRRQGADGANVLTF
TGTGCCAGCAGACGACAGGGGGCTGACGGGGCCAACGTCCTGACTTTC
>-|TRBV27|TRBD1|TRBJ2-1
CASSRPDRGRYNEQFF
TGTGCCAGCAGTAGACCGGACAGGGGGCGTTACAATGAGCAGTTCTTC
>-|TRBV11-1|-|TRBJ2-1
CASSLTPYRQGSKGEQFF
TGTGCCAGCAGCTTAACTCCCTATAGGCAGGGGAGTAAAGGGGAGCAGTTCTTC
>-|TRBV21-1|-|TRBJ1-2
CASSAHYYTF
TGTGCCAGCAGTGCTCACTACTACACCTTC
>few|TRBV14|-|TRBJ2-7
CASSHTRTEAYEQYF
TGTGCCAGCAGCCATACGCGGACAGAAGCCTACGAGCAGTACTTC
>-|TRBV18|TRBD2|TRBJ2-1
CASSLSTSGGPTYNEQFF
TGTGCCAGCTCACTATCGACTAGCGGGGGCCCCACATACAATGAGCAGTTCTTC
>few|TRBV10-2|-|TRBJ2-7
CASSDSRVGEQYF
TGCGCCAGCAGTGATTCGAGGGTAGGCGAGCAGTACTTC
>few|TRBV5-1|-|TRBJ2-1
CASRPITDGNEQFF
TGCGCCAGCAGACCTATTACCGACGGGAATGAGCAGTTCTTC
>-|TRBV9|TRBD1|TRBJ1-6
CASSGGDSINSPLHF
TGTGCCAGCAGCGGGGGGGACAGTATTAACTCACCCCTCCACTTT
>-|TRBV11-3|TRBD2|TRBJ2-1
CASSSMTSGGYEQFF
TGTGCCAGCAGTTCCATGACTAGCGGGGGGTATGAGCAGTTCTTC